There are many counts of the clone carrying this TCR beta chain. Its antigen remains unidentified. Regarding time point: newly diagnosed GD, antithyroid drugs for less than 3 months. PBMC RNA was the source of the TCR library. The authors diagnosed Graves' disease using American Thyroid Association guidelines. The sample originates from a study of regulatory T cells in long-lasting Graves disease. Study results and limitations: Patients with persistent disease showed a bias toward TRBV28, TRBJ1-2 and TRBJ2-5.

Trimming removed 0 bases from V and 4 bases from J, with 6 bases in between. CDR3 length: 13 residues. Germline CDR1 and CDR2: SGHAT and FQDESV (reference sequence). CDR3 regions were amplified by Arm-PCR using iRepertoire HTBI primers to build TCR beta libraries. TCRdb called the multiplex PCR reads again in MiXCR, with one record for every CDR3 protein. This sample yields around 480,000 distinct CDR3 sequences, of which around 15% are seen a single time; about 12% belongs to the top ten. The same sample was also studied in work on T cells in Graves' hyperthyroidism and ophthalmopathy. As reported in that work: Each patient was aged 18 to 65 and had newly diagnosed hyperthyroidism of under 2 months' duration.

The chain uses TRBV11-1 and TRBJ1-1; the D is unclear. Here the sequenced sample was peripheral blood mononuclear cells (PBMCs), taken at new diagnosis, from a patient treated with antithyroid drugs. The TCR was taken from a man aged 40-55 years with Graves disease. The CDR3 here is CASSLAGPTEAFF. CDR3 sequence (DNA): TGTGCCAGCAGCTTAGCGGGCCCCACTGAAGCTTTCTTT. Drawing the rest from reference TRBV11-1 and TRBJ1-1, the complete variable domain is EAEVAQSPRYKITEKSQAVAFWCDPISGHATLYWYRQILGQGPELLVQFQDESVVDDSQLPKDRFSAERLKGVDSTLKIQPAELGDSAMYLCASSLAGPTEAFFGQGTRLTVV.